The sequence of this TCR beta chain was determined in a study of blood T cell repertoires in COVID-19. About the study: Researchers got acute and convalescent COVID-19 samples from the United States, Italy and Spain. The analysed material was cDNA or gDNA that came from T cells, B-cell-depleted T cells, or PBMCs.

In the original processing: Cell counts per sample came from amplifying reference gene primers. Produced via immunoSEQ multiplex PCR; TCRdb's table is partial and in-frame only. For V, J and clone size, that table is used; D and trimming come from the DNA. Of 80,000 to 100,000 clones in the sample, approximately 84% were seen once. The ends were cut back, 0 bases at V and 1 base at J, with 7 bases in the middle. This CDR3 has 14 residues. Germline values: CDR1 SGDLS, CDR2 YYNGEE. The chain joins TRBV9 to TRBJ1-1; D uncertain. Source material: peripheral blood. The TCR sequence derives from a man aged 60 to 75 with acute or convalescent COVID-19. Here the CDR3 DNA reads TGTGCCAGCAGCGTAGACAACACGAACACTGAAGCTTTCTTT. Translated: CASSVDNTNTEAFF.